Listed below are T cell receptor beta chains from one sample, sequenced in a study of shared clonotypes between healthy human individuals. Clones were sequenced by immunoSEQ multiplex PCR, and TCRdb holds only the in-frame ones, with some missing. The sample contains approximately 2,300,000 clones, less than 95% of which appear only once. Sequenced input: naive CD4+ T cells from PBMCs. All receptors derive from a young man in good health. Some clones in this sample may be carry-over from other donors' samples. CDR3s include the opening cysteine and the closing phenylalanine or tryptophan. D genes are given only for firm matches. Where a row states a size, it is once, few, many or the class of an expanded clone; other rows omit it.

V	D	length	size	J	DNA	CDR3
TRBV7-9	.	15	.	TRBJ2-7	TGTGCCAGCAGCTCGCCTCGGACAGACGGCTACGAGCAGTACTTC	CASSSPRTDGYEQYF
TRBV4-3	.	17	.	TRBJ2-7	TGCGCCAGCAGCCAGGTCTTGACCGGGACAATTTTCGACGAGCAGTACTTC	CASSQVLTGTIFDEQYF
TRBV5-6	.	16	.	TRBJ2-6	TGTGCCAGCAGCTTTCAGGGAAACTCTGGGGCCAACGTCCTGACTTTC	CASSFQGNSGANVLTF
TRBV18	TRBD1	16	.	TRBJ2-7	TGTGCCAGCTCACCTTCCAGTACAGGGGGCCGGGGCGAGCAGTACTTC	CASSPSSTGGRGEQYF
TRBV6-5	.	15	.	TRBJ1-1	TGTGCCAGCAGTTACTCAGGAGACCCCAACACTGAAGCTTTCTTT	CASSYSGDPNTEAFF
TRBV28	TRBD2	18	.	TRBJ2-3	TGTGCCAGCAGTCAGGGGGGACTAGCGGGATGGGGCACAGATACGCAGTATTTT	CASSQGGLAGWGTDTQYF
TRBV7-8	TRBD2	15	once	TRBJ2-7	TGTGCCAGCAGCTTAAGGCTAGCGGGAGCCCGAGAGCAGTACTTC	CASSLRLAGAREQYF
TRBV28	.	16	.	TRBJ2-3	TGTGCCAGCAGTTTTATAGGTGGAGCTAGCACAGATACGCAGTATTTT	CASSFIGGASTDTQYF
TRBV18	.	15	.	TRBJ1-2	TGTGCCAGCTCACCAACCACAGGGCCTAACTATGGCTACACCTTC	CASSPTTGPNYGYTF
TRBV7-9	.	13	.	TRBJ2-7	TGTGCCAGCAGCCCCGGACAGAACCCCGAGCAGTACTTC	CASSPGQNPEQYF
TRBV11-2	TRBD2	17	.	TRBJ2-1	TGTGCCAGCAGCTTACCTTCTAGCGGGGACACCTACAATGAGCAGTTCTTC	CASSLPSSGDTYNEQFF
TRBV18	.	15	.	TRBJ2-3	TGTGCCAGCTCACCACCATGGGAGAGGACAGATACGCAGTATTTT	CASSPPWERTDTQYF
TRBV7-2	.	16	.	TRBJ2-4	TGTGCCAGCAGCTTAGTGGTTCCCTTAGCCAAAAACATTCAGTACTTC	CASSLVVPLAKNIQYF
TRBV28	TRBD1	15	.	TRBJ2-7	TGTGCCAGCAGTACCACCGGGACAGGTGCTATGGAGCAGTACTTC	CASSTTGTGAMEQYF
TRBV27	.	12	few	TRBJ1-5	TGTGCCAGCAGTAAGCCCGGTCAGCCCCAGCATTTT	CASSKPGQPQHF
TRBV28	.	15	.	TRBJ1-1	TGTGCCAGCAGTTCACCGTCGGATAGTCACACTGAAGCTTTCTTT	CASSSPSDSHTEAFF
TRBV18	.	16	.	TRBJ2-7	TGTGCCAGCTCAGGGACGCCGCGTTCCAGCTCCTACGAGCAGTACTTC	CASSGTPRSSSYEQYF
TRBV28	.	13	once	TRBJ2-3	TGTGCCAGCAGTTCAGGGGCTGGAGATACGCAGTATTTT	CASSSGAGDTQYF
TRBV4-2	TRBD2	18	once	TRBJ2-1	TGTGCCAGCAGCCAAGTACTAGCGGGAGGGCTGTCCTACAATGAGCAGTTCTTC	CASSQVLAGGLSYNEQFF
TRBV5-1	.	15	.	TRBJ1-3	TGCGCCAGCAGCGCGACGTATAACTCTGGAAACACCATATATTTT	CASSATYNSGNTIYF
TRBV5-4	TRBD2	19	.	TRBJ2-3	TGTGCCAGCAGCTTGGGGGCAGGGTCGGCCCTCGGGGGGACAGATACGCAGTATTTT	CASSLGAGSALGGTDTQYF
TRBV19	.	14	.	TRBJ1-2	TGTGCCAGTAGTTTGGACGGGGAAAACTATGGCTACACCTTC	CASSLDGENYGYTF
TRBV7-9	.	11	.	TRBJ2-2	TGTGCCAGCATCAACACCGGGGAGCTGTTTTTT	CASINTGELFF
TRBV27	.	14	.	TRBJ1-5	TGTGCCAGCAGTTTGGTTCCAGGGTCACAGCCCCAGCATTTT	CASSLVPGSQPQHF
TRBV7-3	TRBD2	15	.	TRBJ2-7	TGTGCCAGCAGCTTAACCGGGAGGGCCGGTGGCGAGCAGTACTTC	CASSLTGRAGGEQYF
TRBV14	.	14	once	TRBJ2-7	TGTGCCAGCAGCCACCTGGGCAGTCTGCTCGAGCAGTACTTC	CASSHLGSLLEQYF
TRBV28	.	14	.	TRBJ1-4	TGTGCCAGCAGCCCTGGCTCAGGTTATGAAAAACTGTTTTTT	CASSPGSGYEKLFF
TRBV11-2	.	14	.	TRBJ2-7	TGTGCCAGCAGCTTAGGACAGATTTCCTACGAGCAGTACTTC	CASSLGQISYEQYF
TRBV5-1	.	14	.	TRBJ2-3	TGCGCCAGCAGCCCCCTAGTTTCCACAGATACGCAGTATTTT	CASSPLVSTDTQYF
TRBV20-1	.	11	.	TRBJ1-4	TGCAGTGCTAGACAGGGAGGAAAACTGTTTTTT	CSARQGGKLFF
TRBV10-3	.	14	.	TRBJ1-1	TGTGCCATCAGTGAGTCAATAGGGTTCACTGAAGCTTTCTTT	CAISESIGFTEAFF
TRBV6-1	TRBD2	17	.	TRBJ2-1	TGTGCCAGCAGTGCCCCCCCGGGACTAGCGGGAGAAAGTGAGCAGTTCTTC	CASSAPPGLAGESEQFF
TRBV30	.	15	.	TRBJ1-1	TGTGCCTGGAGTGTTTGGGTGAGGGTGAACACTGAAGCTTTCTTT	CAWSVWVRVNTEAFF
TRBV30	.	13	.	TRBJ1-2	TGTGCCTGGAGTGTGGTGACAGTCTATGGCTACACCTTC	CAWSVVTVYGYTF
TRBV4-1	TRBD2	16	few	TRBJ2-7	TGCGCCAGCAGCCAAGAAGGGACTACCAAACGCTACGAGCAGTACTTC	CASSQEGTTKRYEQYF
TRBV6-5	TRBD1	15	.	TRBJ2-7	TGTGCCAGCAGTTACTCGCCACAGGGGGGATACGAGCAGTACTTC	CASSYSPQGGYEQYF
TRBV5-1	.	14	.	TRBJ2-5	TGCGCCAGCAGCTTGGCAGGGGACTCGTTGAGCCAGTACTTC	CASSLAGDSLSQYF
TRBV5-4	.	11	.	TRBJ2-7	TGTGCCAGCAGCTCACAGGGCGAGCAGTACTTC	CASSSQGEQYF
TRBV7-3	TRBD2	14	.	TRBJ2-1	TGTGCCAGCAGCAAACTAGCGGGGGCAGGTGAGCAGTTCTTC	CASSKLAGAGEQFF
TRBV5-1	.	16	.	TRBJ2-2	TGCGCCAGCAGCCCCACCACAGGAGCGAACACCGGGGAGCTGTTTTTT	CASSPTTGANTGELFF
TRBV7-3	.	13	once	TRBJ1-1	TGTGCCAGCAGCCCGCAAGCAAACACTGAAGCTTTCTTT	CASSPQANTEAFF
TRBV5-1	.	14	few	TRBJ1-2	TGCGCCAGCAGCAGCCACAGGGATAACTATGGCTACACCTTC	CASSSHRDNYGYTF
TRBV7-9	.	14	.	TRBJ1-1	TGTGCCAGCAGCTTAGAAAGGGTTAGCACTGAAGCTTTCTTT	CASSLERVSTEAFF